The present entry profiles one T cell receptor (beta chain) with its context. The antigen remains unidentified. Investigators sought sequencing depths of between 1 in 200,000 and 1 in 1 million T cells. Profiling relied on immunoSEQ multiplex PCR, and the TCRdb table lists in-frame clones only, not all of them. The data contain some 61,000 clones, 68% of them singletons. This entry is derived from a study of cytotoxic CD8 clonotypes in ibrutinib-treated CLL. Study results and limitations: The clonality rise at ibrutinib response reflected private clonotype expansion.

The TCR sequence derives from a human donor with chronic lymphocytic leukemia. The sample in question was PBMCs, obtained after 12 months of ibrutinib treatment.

CDR3 coding DNA: TGTGCCAGCAGCTTAGCGCTGACAGGGGCCGTTACGAACACTGAAGCTTTCTTT. Its translation: CASSLALTGAVTNTEAFF. The chain carries TRBV7-2 and TRBJ1-1; 8 nucleotides line up with TRBD1. CDR1 and CDR2 from the germline V gene are SGHTA and FQGNSA. V lost 0 bases and J lost 1; bases outside the gene matches: 10. The CDR3 is 18 residues long.